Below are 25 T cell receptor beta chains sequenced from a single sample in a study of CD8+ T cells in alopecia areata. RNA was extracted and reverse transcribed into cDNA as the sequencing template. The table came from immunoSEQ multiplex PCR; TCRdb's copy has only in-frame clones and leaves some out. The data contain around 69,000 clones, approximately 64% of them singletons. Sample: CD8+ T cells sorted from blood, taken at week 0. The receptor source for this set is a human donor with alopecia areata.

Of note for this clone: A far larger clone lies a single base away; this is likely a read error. In DNA, the CDR3 is TGTGCCAGCAGTGTGGAGGGAGGGTCCTACAATGAGCAGCTCTTC. As protein: CASSVEGGSYNEQLF. The chain links TRBV6-4 to TRBJ2-1; 7 bases map to TRBD2. Germline-derived CDR1 and CDR2 are MRHNA and SNTAGT. This CDR3 spans 15 amino acids.

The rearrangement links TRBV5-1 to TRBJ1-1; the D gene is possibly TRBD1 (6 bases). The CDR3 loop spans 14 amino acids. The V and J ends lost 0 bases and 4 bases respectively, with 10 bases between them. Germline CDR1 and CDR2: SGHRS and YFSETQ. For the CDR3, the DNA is TGCGCCAGCAGCTTGGAAACAGGGTTCACTGAAGCTTTCTTT. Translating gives CASSLETGFTEAFF.

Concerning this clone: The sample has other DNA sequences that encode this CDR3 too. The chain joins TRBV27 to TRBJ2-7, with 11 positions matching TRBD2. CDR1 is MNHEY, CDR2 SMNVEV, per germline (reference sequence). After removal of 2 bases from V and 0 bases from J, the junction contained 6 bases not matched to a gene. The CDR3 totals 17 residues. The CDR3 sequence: CASSLRGLAEISYEQYF. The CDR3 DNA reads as TGTGCCAGCAGTTTAAGGGGACTAGCGGAGATCTCCTACGAGCAGTACTTC.

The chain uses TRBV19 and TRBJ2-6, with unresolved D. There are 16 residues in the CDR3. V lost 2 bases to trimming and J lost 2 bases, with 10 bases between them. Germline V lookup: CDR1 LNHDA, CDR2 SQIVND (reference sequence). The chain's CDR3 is CASSIRPEPGANVLTF. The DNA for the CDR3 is TGTGCCAGTAGTATAAGGCCAGAGCCTGGGGCCAACGTCCTGACTTTC.

The CDR3 nucleotides read TGTGCCACTTCCCCGGGGACCTACTACGAGCAGTACTTC. Protein: CATSPGTYYEQYF. The rearrangement joins TRBV19 to TRBJ2-7; D is perhaps TRBD1 or TRBD2 (5 bases each). The V end lost 10 bases, the J end lost 3 bases, and 16 bases lay between the germline ends. This CDR3 comprises 13 residues. Germline V lookup: CDR1 LNHDA, CDR2 SQIVND (reference sequence).

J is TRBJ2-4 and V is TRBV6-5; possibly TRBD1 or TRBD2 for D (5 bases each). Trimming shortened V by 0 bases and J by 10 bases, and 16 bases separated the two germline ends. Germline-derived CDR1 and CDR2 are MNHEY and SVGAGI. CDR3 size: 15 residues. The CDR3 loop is CASSYSTGAAAIQYF. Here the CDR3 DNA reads TGTGCCAGCAGTTACTCGACCGGGGCCGCAGCTATTCAGTACTTC.

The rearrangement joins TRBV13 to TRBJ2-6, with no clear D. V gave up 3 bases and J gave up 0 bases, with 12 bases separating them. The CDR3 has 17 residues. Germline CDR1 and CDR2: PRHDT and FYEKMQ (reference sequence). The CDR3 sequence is CASSLNALVSGANVLTF. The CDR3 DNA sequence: TGTGCCAGCAGCTTGAATGCCCTTGTCTCTGGGGCCAACGTCCTGACTTTC.

CDR3: CASSGLLQGSRYGYTF. In nucleotides, the CDR3 is TGTGCCAGCAGCGGCTTATTACAGGGGAGCCGCTATGGCTACACCTTC. The V call is TRBV9, the J call TRBJ1-2, with 7 bases matching TRBD1. The junction had 12 bases not matched to a gene; V was cut back by 3 bases and J by 4 bases. Germline-derived CDR1 and CDR2 are SGDLS and YYNGEE. This CDR3 region has 16 residues. The full variable domain, completed using reference TRBV9 and TRBJ1-2, is DSGVTQTPKHLITATGQRVTLRCSPRSGDLSVYWYQQSLDQGLQFLIQYYNGEERAKGNILERFSAQQFPDLHSELNLSSLELGDSALYFCASSGLLQGSRYGYTFGSGTRLTVV.

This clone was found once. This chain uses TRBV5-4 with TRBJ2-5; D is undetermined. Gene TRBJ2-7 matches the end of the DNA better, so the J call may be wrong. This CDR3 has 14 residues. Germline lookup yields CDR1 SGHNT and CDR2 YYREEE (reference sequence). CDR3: CASSLLSSSYEQYF. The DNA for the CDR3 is TGTGCCAGCAGCTTACTTTCAAGCTCCTACGAGCAGTACTTC.

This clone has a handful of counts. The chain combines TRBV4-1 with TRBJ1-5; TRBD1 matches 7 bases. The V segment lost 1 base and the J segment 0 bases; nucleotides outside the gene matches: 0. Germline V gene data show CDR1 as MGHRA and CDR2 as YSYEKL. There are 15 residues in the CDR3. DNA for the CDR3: TGCGCCAGCAGCCAAGGGGACAGTAGCAATCAGCCCCAGCATTTT. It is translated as CASSQGDSSNQPQHF.

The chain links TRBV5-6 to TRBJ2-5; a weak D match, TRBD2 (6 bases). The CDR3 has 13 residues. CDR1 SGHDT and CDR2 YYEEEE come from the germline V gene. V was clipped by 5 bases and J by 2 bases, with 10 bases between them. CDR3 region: CASSTGEQETQYF. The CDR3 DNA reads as TGTGCCAGCAGTACGGGGGAACAAGAGACCCAGTACTTC.

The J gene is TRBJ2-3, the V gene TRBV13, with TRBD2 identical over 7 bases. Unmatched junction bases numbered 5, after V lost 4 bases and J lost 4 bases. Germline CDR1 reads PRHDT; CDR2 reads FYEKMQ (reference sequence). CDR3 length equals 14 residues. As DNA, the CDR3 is TGTGCCAGCAGCTCATGGGGGGGAGCAGATACGCAGTATTTT. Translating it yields CASSSWGGADTQYF.

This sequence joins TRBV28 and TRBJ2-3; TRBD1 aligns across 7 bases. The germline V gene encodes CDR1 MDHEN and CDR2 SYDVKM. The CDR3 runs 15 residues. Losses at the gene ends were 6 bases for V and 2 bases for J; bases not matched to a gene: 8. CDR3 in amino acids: CASSPRDSPTDTQYF. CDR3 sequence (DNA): TGTGCCAGCAGCCCCCGGGACAGCCCCACAGATACGCAGTATTTT.

CDR3 bases: TGTGCCAGTAGTAATCAGGAGCACTTAGCCGGGGAGCTGTTTTTT. Amino acid sequence: CASSNQEHLAGELFF. The rearrangement joins TRBV19 to TRBJ2-2; D is undetermined. CDR3 size: 15 residues. The germline V gene encodes CDR1 LNHDA and CDR2 SQIVND (reference sequence). V shed 4 bases and J shed 6 bases, with 15 bases lying between them.

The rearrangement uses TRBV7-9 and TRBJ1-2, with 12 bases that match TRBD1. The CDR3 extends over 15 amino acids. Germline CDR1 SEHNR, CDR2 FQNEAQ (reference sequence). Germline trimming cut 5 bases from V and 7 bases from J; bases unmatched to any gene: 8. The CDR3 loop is CASSAHRDRGPGYTF. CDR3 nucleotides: TGTGCCAGCAGCGCCCACCGGGACAGGGGGCCTGGCTACACCTTC.

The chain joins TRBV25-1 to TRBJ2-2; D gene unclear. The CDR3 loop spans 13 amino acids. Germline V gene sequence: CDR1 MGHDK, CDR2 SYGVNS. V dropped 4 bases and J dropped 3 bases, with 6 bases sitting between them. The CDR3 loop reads CASSVGYTGELFF. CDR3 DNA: TGTGCCAGCAGTGTGGGCTACACCGGGGAGCTGTTTTTT.

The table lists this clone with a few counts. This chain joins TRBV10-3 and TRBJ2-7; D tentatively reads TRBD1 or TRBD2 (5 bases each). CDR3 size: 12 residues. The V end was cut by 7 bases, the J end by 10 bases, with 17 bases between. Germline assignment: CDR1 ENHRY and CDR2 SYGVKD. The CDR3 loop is CAITRDGAGQYF. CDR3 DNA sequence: TGTGCCATCACTCGGGACGGAGCCGGTCAGTACTTC.

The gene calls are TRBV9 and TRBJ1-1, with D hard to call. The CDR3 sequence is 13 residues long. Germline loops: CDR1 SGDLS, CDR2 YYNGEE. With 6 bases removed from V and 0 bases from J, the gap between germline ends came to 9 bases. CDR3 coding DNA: TGTGCCAGCACCGCCTATATGAACACTGAAGCTTTCTTT. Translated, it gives CASTAYMNTEAFF.

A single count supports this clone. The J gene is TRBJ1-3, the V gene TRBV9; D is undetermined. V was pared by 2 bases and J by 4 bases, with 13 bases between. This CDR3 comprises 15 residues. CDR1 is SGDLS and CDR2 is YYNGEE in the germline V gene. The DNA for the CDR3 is TGTGCCAGCAGCGTGGCGCGAAAAGGCGGAAACACCATATATTTT. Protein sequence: CASSVARKGGNTIYF.

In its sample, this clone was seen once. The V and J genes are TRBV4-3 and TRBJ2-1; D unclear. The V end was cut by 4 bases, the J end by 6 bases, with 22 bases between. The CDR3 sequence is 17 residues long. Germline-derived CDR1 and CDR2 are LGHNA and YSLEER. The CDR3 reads CASSLDLSLGSLNEQFF. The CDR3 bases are TGCGCCAGCAGCCTTGACCTTAGCCTCGGGTCTCTCAATGAGCAGTTCTTC.

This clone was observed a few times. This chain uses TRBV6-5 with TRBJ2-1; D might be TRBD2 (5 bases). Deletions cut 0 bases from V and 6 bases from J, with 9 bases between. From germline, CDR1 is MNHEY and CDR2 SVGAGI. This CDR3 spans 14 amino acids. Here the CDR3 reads CASSYSLAGNEQFF. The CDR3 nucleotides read TGTGCCAGCAGTTACTCGCTAGCAGGCAATGAGCAGTTCTTC.

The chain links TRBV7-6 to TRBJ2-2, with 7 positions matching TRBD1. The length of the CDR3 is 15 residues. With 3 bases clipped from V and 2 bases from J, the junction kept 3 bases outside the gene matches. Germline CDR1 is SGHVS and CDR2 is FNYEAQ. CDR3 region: CASSLGTANTGELFF. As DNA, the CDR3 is TGTGCCAGCAGCTTGGGGACAGCCAACACCGGGGAGCTGTTTTTT.

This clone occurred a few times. The CDR3 sequence: CASSESGGRRETQYF. DNA of the CDR3: TGTGCCAGCAGTGAATCGGGGGGGCGCAGAGAGACCCAGTACTTC. J is TRBJ2-5 and V is TRBV2; TRBD2 agrees at 8 bases. The CDR3 length is 15 residues. Germline V lookup: CDR1 SNHLY, CDR2 FYNNEI. J lost 4 bases, V lost 2 bases, and 6 bases had no gene match.

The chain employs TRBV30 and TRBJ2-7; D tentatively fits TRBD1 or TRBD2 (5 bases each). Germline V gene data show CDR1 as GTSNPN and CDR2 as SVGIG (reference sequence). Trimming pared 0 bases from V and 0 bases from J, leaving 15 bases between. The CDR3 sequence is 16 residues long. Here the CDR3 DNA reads TGTGCCTGGAGTGTGGGACCTGTCATGAGCTCCTACGAGCAGTACTTC. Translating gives CAWSVGPVMSSYEQYF.

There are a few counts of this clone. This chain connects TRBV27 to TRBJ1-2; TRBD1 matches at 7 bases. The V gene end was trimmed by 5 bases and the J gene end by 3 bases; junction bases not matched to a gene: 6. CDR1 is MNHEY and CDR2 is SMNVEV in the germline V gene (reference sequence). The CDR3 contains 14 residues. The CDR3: CASSMTGLDYGYTF. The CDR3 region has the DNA TGTGCCAGCAGTATGACAGGGTTGGACTATGGCTACACCTTC.